These T cell receptor beta chains were read from a single sample in a study of blood T cell repertoires in COVID-19. Libraries were prepared by immunoSEQ multiplex PCR; TCRdb keeps only in-frame clonotypes and omits some of them. The table lists under 300,000 clones, approximately 89% of them singletons. The sequenced sample consisted of PBMCs or T cells enriched from blood (not recorded which). The receptors derive from a woman aged 60 to 75 who had recovered from COVID-19. Both conserved end residues are part of each CDR3. Each record gives: V gene, clone size, J gene, D gene, CDR3 DNA, CDR3 protein. The D gene is left open where the match is weak. Clone size is given for some rows only: seen once, a few or many times, or a class if the clone is expanded.

TRBV28	few	TRBJ1-2	.	TGTGCCAGCGGACAGAACTATGGCTACACCTTC	CASGQNYGYTF
TRBV6-1	.	TRBJ1-2	.	TGTGCCAGCAGTGACGGACAGCCCCGACTATATGGCTACACCTTC	CASSDGQPRLYGYTF
TRBV28	.	TRBJ2-1	.	TGTGCCAGCAGCTACGCCACAGGGTACTCCTACAATGAGCAGTTCTTC	CASSYATGYSYNEQFF
TRBV10-3	.	TRBJ2-1	TRBD2	TGTGCCATCAGTGAGTCCAGCGGGAGTAGGAATGAGCAGTTCTTC	CAISESSGSRNEQFF
TRBV15	.	TRBJ1-4	.	TGTGCCACCGGGGCTAATGATGAAAAACTGTTTTTT	CATGANDEKLFF
TRBV28	.	TRBJ2-6	TRBD1	TGTGCCAGCAGTTTCCCGGGACAGGGGGCTTCTGGGGCCAACGTCCTGACTTTC	CASSFPGQGASGANVLTF
TRBV5-4	once	TRBJ2-1	.	TGTGCCAGCAGCGTGGCGGAGCAGGGTGAGCAGTTCTTC	CASSVAEQGEQFF
TRBV24-1	.	TRBJ2-1	.	TGTGCCACCGGCGGTGCCAGCTCCTACAATGAGCAGTTCTTC	CATGGASSYNEQFF
TRBV11-3	.	TRBJ2-2	.	TGTGCCAGCAGCTTACGATGGCGGGGACCGAGGGACACCGGGGAGCTGTTTTTT	CASSLRWRGPRDTGELFF
TRBV28	.	TRBJ1-1	TRBD1	TGTGCCAGCAGTTGGGGACAGGGGTACACTGAAGCTTTCTTT	CASSWGQGYTEAFF
TRBV11-2	.	TRBJ2-3	TRBD1	TGTGCCAGCAGCTCACAGGGACAGTTGGCAGATACGCAGTATTTT	CASSSQGQLADTQYF
TRBV5-1	.	TRBJ1-2	TRBD1	TGCGCCAGCACCTTCGGACAGGGGCACTATGGCTACACCTTC	CASTFGQGHYGYTF
TRBV11-2	.	TRBJ1-4	TRBD1	TGTGCCAGCAGCAAGGACAGGAATGAAAAACTGTTTTTT	CASSKDRNEKLFF
TRBV28	.	TRBJ1-4	TRBD1	TGTGCCAGCAGATCAGGGGGGCCTAATGAAAAACTGTTTTTT	CASRSGGPNEKLFF
TRBV28	once	TRBJ2-7	TRBD2	TGTGCCAGCAGTTTACGTACCGGGACTAGCAGAAATACCTACGAGCAGTACTTC	CASSLRTGTSRNTYEQYF
TRBV10-2	.	TRBJ1-2	.	TGCGCCAGCAGCCCGGGTGATGGGGGGGGAGCTAACTATGGCTACACCTTC	CASSPGDGGGANYGYTF
TRBV2	.	TRBJ2-3	TRBD2	TGTGCCAGCAGTACCAGGGCGGGGGGCACAGATACGCAGTATTTT	CASSTRAGGTDTQYF
TRBV11-3	.	TRBJ1-6	.	TGTGCCAGCAGCTCGGGTGGCACAGGCGGATCACCCCTCCACTTT	CASSSGGTGGSPLHF
TRBV11-2	.	TRBJ2-7	TRBD1	TGTGCCAGCAGCTTAATCCGGGACAGATCCTCCTACGAGCAGTACTTC	CASSLIRDRSSYEQYF
TRBV5-1	.	TRBJ2-2	.	TGCGCCAGCAGAGCTCTCGGGGTTTACACCGGGGAGCTGTTTTTT	CASRALGVYTGELFF
TRBV7-6	.	TRBJ2-7	.	TGTGCCAGCAGCTTAGGGTGGCAAACCTACGAGCAGTACTTC	CASSLGWQTYEQYF
TRBV5-1	once	TRBJ2-5	TRBD2	TGCGCCAGCAGCTACCTAGCGGGGGGGCCGGAGACCCAGTACTTC	CASSYLAGGPETQYF
TRBV19	.	TRBJ1-3	.	TGTGCCAGTCAGAAGACAGCAGACTCTGGAAACACCATATATTTT	CASQKTADSGNTIYF
TRBV19	.	TRBJ1-5	.	TGTGCCAGTAGTATACAGGTTTCGAGCAATCAGCCCCAGCATTTT	CASSIQVSSNQPQHF
TRBV11-2	.	TRBJ2-3	.	TGTGCCAGCAGCTTAGATCGATTAGCGGGCACAGATACGCAGTATTTT	CASSLDRLAGTDTQYF
TRBV18	.	TRBJ2-2	.	TGTGCCAGCTCACCCGGGACATCACACACCGGGGAGCTGTTTTTT	CASSPGTSHTGELFF
TRBV5-1	.	TRBJ2-5	TRBD2	TGCGCCAGCAGCCAAGCTAGCGGGGTTGAGACCCAGTACTTC	CASSQASGVETQYF
TRBV5-1	.	TRBJ2-5	.	TGCGCCAGCAGCAGGGGGGGGCTGGTAGCAGGCGAGACCCAGTACTTC	CASSRGGLVAGETQYF
TRBV2	.	TRBJ2-1	TRBD2	TGTGCCAGCAGGAGACTAGCGGGGGCCGATGAGCAGTTCTTC	CASRRLAGADEQFF
TRBV10-2	.	TRBJ2-3	.	TGCGCCAGCAGAGCAGGGACTTTAAGCACAGATACGCAGTATTTT	CASRAGTLSTDTQYF
TRBV2	.	TRBJ2-3	TRBD1	TGTGCCAGCAGTCTCCGGACAGGGGGCACAGATACGCAGTATTTT	CASSLRTGGTDTQYF
TRBV2	.	TRBJ2-1	TRBD2	TGTGCCAGCAGATACTTAGGACTAGCGGGAGGTGAGCAGTTCTTC	CASRYLGLAGGEQFF
TRBV5-1	.	TRBJ2-2	TRBD2	TGCGCCAGCAGCTTCACTAGCGGGGGGGCTGTCGGGGAGCTGTTTTTT	CASSFTSGGAVGELFF
TRBV5-1	.	TRBJ2-1	TRBD1	TGCGCCAGCAGCCGAGGGGACAGGGGATACAATGAGCAGTTCTTC	CASSRGDRGYNEQFF
TRBV7-9	.	TRBJ2-3	.	TGTGCCAGCAGCTTAGCGGGGGGTTACACAGATACGCAGTATTTT	CASSLAGGYTDTQYF
TRBV10-3	.	TRBJ1-1	TRBD1	TGTGCCATCAGATTGGGAGGCACAGGGGGCGAGAACACTGAAGCTTTCTTT	CAIRLGGTGGENTEAFF
TRBV27	once	TRBJ2-5	TRBD2	TGTGCCAGCAGTTTACTAGCGGGGGGCAACCAAGAGACCCAGTACTTC	CASSLLAGGNQETQYF
TRBV21-1	few	TRBJ1-6	.	TGTGCCAGCAGCTCCCGGACATGGCGCCGCTCTAATTCACCCCTCCACTTT	CASSSRTWRRSNSPLHF
TRBV28	.	TRBJ1-1	.	TGTGCCAGCAGTCCGGGGGGGGCGGAGACTGAAGCTTTCTTT	CASSPGGAETEAFF
TRBV5-6	.	TRBJ2-3	.	TGTGCCAGCAGCTCCCTTGAGCGGAGGAGCACAGATACGCAGTATTTT	CASSSLERRSTDTQYF
TRBV6-5	.	TRBJ2-2	TRBD2	TGTGCCAGCATACAAGCGGGGATCGACACCGGGGAGCTGTTTTTT	CASIQAGIDTGELFF
TRBV12-3/TRBV12-4	.	TRBJ1-1	.	TGTGCCAGCAGTTTCAACAGGGCTGAAGCTTTCTTT	CASSFNRAEAFF